Below are 13 T cell receptor beta chains sequenced from a single sample in a study of Ad26.COV2.S vaccination and SARS-CoV-2 variants. Treatment denoted: about 20 received Ad26.COV2.S at low or high dose, single or two shots; roughly five received placebo; per-sample allocation not given. The investigators took samples on day 63 after the first vaccine or placebo injection. Assay used: immunoSEQ multiplex PCR; TCRdb lists only in-frame clones, some missing. Here the sample spans approximately 350,000 clones, 83% being singletons. Sequences were derived from peripheral blood, sampled in a trial of Ad26.COV2.S vaccine versus placebo. Receptors were obtained from a person between 18 and 65 years old who received the Ad26.COV2.S COVID-19 vaccine or a placebo.

The chain is built from TRBV11-2 and TRBJ1-2; perhaps TRBD1 as D (6 bases). CDR3 length equals 14 residues. The germline V gene encodes CDR1 SGHAT and CDR2 FQNNGV. Deletions cut 5 bases from V and 0 bases from J, with 10 bases between. This CDR3 reads CASSPGAPNYGYTF. In DNA form, the CDR3 reads TGTGCCAGCAGCCCGGGGGCCCCTAACTATGGCTACACCTTC.

The CDR3 spells CASSQLAPPDTQYF. CDR3 sequence (DNA): TGCGCCAGCAGCCAATTGGCCCCCCCGGATACGCAGTATTTT. This chain joins TRBV4-3 and TRBJ2-3; D gene uncertain. Trimming cost V 2 bases and J 6 bases, with 12 bases left between them. This CDR3 contains 14 residues. Germline CDR1 is LGHNA and CDR2 is YSLEER.

This CDR3 is CASSLMIGAGETQYF. Here the CDR3 DNA reads TGTGCCAGCAGCCTCATGATCGGGGCAGGAGAGACCCAGTACTTC. This sequence joins TRBV7-3 and TRBJ2-5; TRBD1 or TRBD2 may be the D gene (5 bases each). The V end was cut by 5 bases, the J end by 4 bases, with 17 bases between. Germline V gene data show CDR1 as SGHTA and CDR2 as FQGTGA. This CDR3 comprises 15 residues. The full variable domain, rest sourced from reference TRBV7-3 and TRBJ2-5, is GAGVSQTPSNKVTEKGKYVELRCDPISGHTALYWYRQSLGQGPEFLIYFQGTGAADDSGLPNDRFFAVRPEGSVSTLKIQRTERGDSAVYLCASSLMIGAGETQYFGPGTRLLVL.

This clone was recorded a few times. The V gene is TRBV5-6, the J gene TRBJ1-6, with a weak D call TRBD1 (5 bases). The ends were cut back, 3 bases at V and 15 bases at J, with 19 bases in the middle. CDR3 size: 14 residues. Germline CDR1 reads SGHDT; CDR2 reads YYEEEE. In DNA, the CDR3 is TGTGCCAGCAGCTCGTACGGGACTTCCCAATACCTCCACTTT. It encodes CASSSYGTSQYLHF. The whole variable domain, filled in from reference TRBV5-6 and TRBJ1-6, reads DAGVTQSPTHLIKTRGQQVTLRCSPKSGHDTVSWYQQALGQGPQFIFQYYEEEERQRGNFPDRFSGHQFPNYSSELNVNALLLGDSALYLCASSSYGTSQYLHFGNGTRLTVT.

The chain couples TRBV20-1 to TRBJ2-4; D is undetermined. Trimming stripped 3 bases from V and 7 bases from J, with 7 bases between. Germline V lookup: CDR1 DFQATT, CDR2 SNEGSKA (reference sequence). This CDR3 is 11 amino acids long. CDR3 bases: TGCAGTGCTAGCCTCACGAACATTCAGTACTTC. Translated: CSASLTNIQYF.

The gene calls are TRBV19 and TRBJ2-1; D uncertain. V was pared by 5 bases and J by 4 bases, with 9 bases between. The CDR3 has 13 residues. CDR1 LNHDA and CDR2 SQIVND come from the germline V gene (reference sequence). As DNA, the CDR3 is TGTGCCAGTAGTGCCGTAGGTTACAATGAGCAGTTCTTC. It is translated as CASSAVGYNEQFF.

This chain connects TRBV7-3 to TRBJ2-3; D ambiguous. V shed 5 bases and J shed 2 bases, with 11 bases lying between them. This CDR3 spans 14 amino acids. CDR1 is SGHTA, CDR2 FQGTGA, per germline. The CDR3 sequence is CASSPSMATDTQYF. For the CDR3, the DNA is TGTGCCAGCAGCCCTTCGATGGCCACAGATACGCAGTATTTT.

The rearrangement joins TRBV7-9 to TRBJ2-1; no definite D call. Germline CDR1 and CDR2: SEHNR and FQNEAQ (reference sequence). The CDR3 totals 13 residues. The V and J ends lost 5 bases and 4 bases respectively, with 9 bases between them. This CDR3 reads CASSPVIYNEQFF. The CDR3 nucleotides are TGTGCCAGCAGCCCCGTGATTTACAATGAGCAGTTCTTC.

This chain joins TRBV19 and TRBJ2-7; a weak D match, TRBD1 (6 bases). The CDR3 sequence is 14 residues long. The germline V gene encodes CDR1 LNHDA and CDR2 SQIVND (reference sequence). The V end lost 4 bases, the J end lost 4 bases, and 14 bases lay between the germline ends. The DNA of the CDR3 is TGTGCCAGTAGTACGGACAGCCTTTCGTACGAGCAGTACTTC. It translates to CASSTDSLSYEQYF.

V gene TRBV6-6 combines with J gene TRBJ1-4; 9 nucleotides match TRBD1. This CDR3 region has 16 residues. V shed 6 bases and J 4 bases; nucleotides not matched to a gene: 9. The germline CDR1 and CDR2 sequences are MNHNY and SVGAGI (reference sequence). The CDR3 nucleotides read TGTGCCAGCAGGATCACCGGGACAGGGCTTAATGAAAAACTGTTTTTT. Its protein product is CASRITGTGLNEKLFF.

The rearrangement uses TRBV6-6 and TRBJ1-5; D is possibly TRBD1 (5 bases). The germline V gene has CDR1 MNHNY and CDR2 SVGAGI (reference sequence). Trimming pared 4 bases from V and 2 bases from J, leaving 12 bases between. This CDR3 is built from 15 residues. The CDR3 spells CASSFGGTGNQPQHF. CDR3 DNA: TGTGCCAGCAGTTTCGGGGGGACGGGCAATCAGCCCCAGCATTTT.

J is TRBJ2-3 and V is TRBV9; TRBD2 matches at 7 bases. The CDR3 runs 15 residues. In germline, CDR1 is SGDLS, CDR2 YYNGEE. The V segment lost 1 base and the J segment 8 bases; nucleotides outside the gene matches: 10. CDR3 sequence reads: CASSVQSEASGTQYF. The CDR3 DNA follows: TGTGCCAGCAGCGTACAATCCGAGGCTAGCGGTACGCAGTATTTT.

The chain carries TRBV5-4 and TRBJ2-2; no firm D call. V shed 0 bases and J shed 4 bases, with 4 bases lying between them. Germline CDR1 reads SGHNT; CDR2 reads YYREEE (reference sequence). There are 13 residues in the CDR3. The CDR3 here is CASSLASTGELFF. Written as DNA, the CDR3 is TGTGCCAGCAGCTTGGCCAGCACCGGGGAGCTGTTTTTT.